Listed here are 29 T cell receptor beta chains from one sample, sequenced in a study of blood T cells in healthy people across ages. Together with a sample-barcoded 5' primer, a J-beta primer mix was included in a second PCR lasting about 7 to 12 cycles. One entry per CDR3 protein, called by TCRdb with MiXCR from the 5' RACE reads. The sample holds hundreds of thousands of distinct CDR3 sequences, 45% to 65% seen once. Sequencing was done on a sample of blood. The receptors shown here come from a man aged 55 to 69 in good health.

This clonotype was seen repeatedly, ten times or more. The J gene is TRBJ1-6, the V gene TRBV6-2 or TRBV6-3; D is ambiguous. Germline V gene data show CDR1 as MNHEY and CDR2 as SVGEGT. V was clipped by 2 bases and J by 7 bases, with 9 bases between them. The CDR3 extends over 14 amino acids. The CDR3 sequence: CASSYRSRNSPLHF. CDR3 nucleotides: TGTGCCAGCAGTTACCGTAGCAGAAATTCACCCCTCCACTTT.

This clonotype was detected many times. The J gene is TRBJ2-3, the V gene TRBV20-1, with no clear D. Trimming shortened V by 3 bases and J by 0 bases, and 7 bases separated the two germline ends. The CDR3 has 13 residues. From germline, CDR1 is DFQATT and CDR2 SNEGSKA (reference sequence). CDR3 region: CSASVASTDTQYF. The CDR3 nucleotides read TGCAGTGCTAGTGTAGCTAGCACAGATACGCAGTATTTT.

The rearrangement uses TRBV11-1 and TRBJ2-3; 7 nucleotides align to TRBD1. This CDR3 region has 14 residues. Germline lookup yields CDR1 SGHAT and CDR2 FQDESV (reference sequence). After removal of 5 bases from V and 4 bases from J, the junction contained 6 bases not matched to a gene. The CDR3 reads CASSRDRASDTQYF. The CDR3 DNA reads TGTGCCAGCAGCCGCGACAGGGCCTCAGATACGCAGTATTTT.

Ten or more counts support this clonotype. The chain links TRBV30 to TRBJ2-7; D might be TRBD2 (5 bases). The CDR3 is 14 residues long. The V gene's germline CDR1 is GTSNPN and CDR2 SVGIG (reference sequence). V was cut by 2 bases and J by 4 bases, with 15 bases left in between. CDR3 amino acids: CAWSIWRTTYEQYF. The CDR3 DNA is TGTGCCTGGAGTATCTGGAGGACCACTTACGAGCAGTACTTC.

The CDR3 here is CATSGQLNYGYTF. The CDR3 coding sequence is TGTGCCACCAGCGGACAGCTAAACTATGGCTACACCTTC. The J gene is TRBJ1-2, the V gene TRBV15, with D tentatively TRBD1 (6 bases). Trimming left V 5 bases short and J 2 bases short, with 9 bases between. In germline, CDR1 is LNHNV, CDR2 YYDKDF (reference sequence). This CDR3 spans 13 amino acids.

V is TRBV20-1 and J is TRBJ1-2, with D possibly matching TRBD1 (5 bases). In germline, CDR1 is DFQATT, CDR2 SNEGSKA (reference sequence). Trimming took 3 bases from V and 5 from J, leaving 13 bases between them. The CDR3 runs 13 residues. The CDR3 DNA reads TGCAGTGCTAGGGGGCTCTCCTATTATGGCTACACCTTC. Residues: CSARGLSYYGYTF.

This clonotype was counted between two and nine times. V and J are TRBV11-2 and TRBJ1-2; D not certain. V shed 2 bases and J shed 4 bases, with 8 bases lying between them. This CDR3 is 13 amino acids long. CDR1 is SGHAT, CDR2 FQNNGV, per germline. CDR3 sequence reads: CASSLYDLYGYTF. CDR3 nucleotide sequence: TGTGCCAGCAGCTTATACGACCTCTATGGCTACACCTTC.

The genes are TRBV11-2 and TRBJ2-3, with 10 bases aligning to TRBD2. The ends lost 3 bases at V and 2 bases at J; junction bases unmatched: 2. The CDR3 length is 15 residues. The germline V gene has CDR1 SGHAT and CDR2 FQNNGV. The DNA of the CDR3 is TGTGCCAGCAGCTTTCTAGCGGGGGACACAGATACGCAGTATTTT. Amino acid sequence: CASSFLAGDTDTQYF. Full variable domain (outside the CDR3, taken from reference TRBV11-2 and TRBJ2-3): EAGVAQSPRYKIIEKRQSVAFWCNPISGHATLYWYQQILGQGPKLLIQFQNNGVVDDSQLPKDRFSAERLKGVDSTLKIQPAKLEDSAVYLCASSFLAGDTDTQYFGPGTRLTVL.

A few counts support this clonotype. The CDR3 reads CATPTGDGYTF. The CDR3 bases are TGTGCCACCCCCACGGGGGATGGCTACACCTTC. The rearrangement joins TRBV12-3 or TRBV12-4 to TRBJ1-2, with TRBD1 as a possible D gene (5 bases). The CDR3 runs 11 residues. Trimming removed 10 bases from V and 6 bases from J, with 12 bases in between.

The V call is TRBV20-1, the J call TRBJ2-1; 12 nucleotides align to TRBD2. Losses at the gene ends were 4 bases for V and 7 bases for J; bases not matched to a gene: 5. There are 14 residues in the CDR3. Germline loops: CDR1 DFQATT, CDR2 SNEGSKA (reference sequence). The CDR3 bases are TGCAGTGCTATAGGACTAGCGGGACGGAATGAGCAGTTCTTC. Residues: CSAIGLAGRNEQFF.

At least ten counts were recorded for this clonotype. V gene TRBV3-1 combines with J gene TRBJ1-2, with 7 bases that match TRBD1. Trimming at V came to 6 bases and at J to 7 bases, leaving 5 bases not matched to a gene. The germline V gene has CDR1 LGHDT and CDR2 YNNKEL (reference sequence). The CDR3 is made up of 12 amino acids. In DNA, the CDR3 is TGTGCCAGCAGTACAGGGGATGCTGGCTACACCTTC. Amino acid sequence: CASSTGDAGYTF.

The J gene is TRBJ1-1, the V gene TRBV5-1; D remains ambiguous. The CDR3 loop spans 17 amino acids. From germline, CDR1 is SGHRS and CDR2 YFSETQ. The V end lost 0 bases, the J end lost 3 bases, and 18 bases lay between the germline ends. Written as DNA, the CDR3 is TGCGCCAGCAGCTTGGCGAAAGTTGATCCCGGGGACACTGAAGCTTTCTTT. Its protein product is CASSLAKVDPGDTEAFF. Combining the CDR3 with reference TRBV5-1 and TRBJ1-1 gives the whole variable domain KAGVTQTPRYLIKTRGQQVTLSCSPISGHRSVSWYQQTPGQGLQFLFEYFSETQRNKGNFPGRFSGRQFSNSRSEMNVSTLELGDSALYLCASSLAKVDPGDTEAFFGQGTRLTVV.

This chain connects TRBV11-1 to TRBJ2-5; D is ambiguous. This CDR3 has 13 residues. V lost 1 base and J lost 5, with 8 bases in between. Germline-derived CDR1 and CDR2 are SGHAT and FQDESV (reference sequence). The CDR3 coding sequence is TGTGCCAGCAGCTTAGTGCCCAGTGAGACCCAGTACTTC. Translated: CASSLVPSETQYF.

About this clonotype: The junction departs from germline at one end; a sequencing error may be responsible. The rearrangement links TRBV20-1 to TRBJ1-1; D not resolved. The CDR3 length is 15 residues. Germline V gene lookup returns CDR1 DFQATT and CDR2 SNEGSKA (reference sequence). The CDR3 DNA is TGTAGTGCTTCCGGGTACCCAGTAGGGATGACTGAAGCTTTCTTT. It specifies CSASGYPVGMTEAFF.

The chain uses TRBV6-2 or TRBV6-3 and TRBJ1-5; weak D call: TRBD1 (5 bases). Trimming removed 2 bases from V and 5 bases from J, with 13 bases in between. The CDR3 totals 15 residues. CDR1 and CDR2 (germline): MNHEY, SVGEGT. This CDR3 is CASSYGGSGDQPQHF. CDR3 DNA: TGTGCCAGCAGTTACGGGGGATCGGGGGATCAGCCCCAGCATTTT.

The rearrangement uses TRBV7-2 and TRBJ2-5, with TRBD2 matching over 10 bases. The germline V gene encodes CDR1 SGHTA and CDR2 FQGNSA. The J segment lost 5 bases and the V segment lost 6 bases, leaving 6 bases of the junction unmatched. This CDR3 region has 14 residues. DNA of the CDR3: TGTGCCAGCAGTCCGCAGCGGGGGGGGGAGACCCAGTACTTC. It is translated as CASSPQRGGETQYF.

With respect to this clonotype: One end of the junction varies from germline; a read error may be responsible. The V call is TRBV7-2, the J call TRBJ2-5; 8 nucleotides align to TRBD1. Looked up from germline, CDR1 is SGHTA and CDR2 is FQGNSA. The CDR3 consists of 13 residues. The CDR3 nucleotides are TGTGCCAACAGCCTTACAGGGGGAGGGACCCAGTACTTC. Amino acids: CANSLTGGGTQYF.

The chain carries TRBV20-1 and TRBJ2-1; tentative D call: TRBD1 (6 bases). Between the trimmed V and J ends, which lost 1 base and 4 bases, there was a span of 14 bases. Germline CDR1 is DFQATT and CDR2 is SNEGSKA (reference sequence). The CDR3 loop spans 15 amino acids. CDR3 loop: CSARVGGDLYNEQFF. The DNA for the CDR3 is TGCAGTGCTAGAGTAGGGGGTGATCTTTACAATGAGCAGTTCTTC.

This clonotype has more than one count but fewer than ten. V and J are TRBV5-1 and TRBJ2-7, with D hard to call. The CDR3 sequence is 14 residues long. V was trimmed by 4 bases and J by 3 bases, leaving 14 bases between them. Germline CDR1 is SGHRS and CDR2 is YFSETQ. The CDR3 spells CASSLQPGLYEQYF. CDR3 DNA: TGCGCCAGCAGCCTACAGCCCGGGCTCTACGAGCAGTACTTC.

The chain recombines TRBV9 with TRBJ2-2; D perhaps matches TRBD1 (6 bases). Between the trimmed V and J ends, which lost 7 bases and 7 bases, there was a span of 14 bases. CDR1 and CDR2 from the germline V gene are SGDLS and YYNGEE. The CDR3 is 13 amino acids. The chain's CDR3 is CASEGTFNGELFF. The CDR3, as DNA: TGTGCCAGCGAAGGGACATTTAACGGGGAGCTGTTTTTT.

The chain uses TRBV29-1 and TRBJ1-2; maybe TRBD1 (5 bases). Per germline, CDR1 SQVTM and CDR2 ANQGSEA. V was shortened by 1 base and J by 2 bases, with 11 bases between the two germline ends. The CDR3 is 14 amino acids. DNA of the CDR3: TGCAGCGTTGAAGCCAGGGCTGTCAACTATGGCTACACCTTC. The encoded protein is CSVEARAVNYGYTF. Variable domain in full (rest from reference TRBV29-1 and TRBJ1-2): SAVISQKPSRDICQRGTSLTIQCQVDSQVTMMFWYRQQPGQSLTLIATANQGSEATYESGFVIDKFPISRPNLTFSTLTVSNMSPEDSSIYLCSVEARAVNYGYTFGSGTRLTVV.

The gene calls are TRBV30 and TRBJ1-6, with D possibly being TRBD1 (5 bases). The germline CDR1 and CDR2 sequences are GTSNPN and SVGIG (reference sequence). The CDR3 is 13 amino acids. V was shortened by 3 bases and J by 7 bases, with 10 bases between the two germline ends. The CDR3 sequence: CAWSAGQNSPLHF. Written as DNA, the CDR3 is TGTGCCTGGAGCGCAGGGCAAAATTCACCCCTCCACTTT.

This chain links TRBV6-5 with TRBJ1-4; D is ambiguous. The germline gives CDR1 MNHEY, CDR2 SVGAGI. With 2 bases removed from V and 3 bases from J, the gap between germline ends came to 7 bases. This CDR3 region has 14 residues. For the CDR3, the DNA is TGTGCCAGCAGTTACAGGGATGCTAATGAAAAACTGTTTTTT. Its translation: CASSYRDANEKLFF.

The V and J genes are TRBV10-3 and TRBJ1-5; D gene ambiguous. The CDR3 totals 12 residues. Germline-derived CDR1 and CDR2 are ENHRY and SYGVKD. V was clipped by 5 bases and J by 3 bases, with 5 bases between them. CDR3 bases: TGTGCCATCAGTCTCCACAATCAGCCCCAGCATTTT. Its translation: CAISLHNQPQHF.

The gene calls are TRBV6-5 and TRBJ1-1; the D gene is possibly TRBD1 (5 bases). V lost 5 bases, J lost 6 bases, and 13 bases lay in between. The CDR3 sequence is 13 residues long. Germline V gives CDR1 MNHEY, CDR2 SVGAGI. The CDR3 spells CASSVSGAPEAFF. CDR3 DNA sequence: TGTGCCAGCAGTGTAAGCGGGGCCCCTGAAGCTTTCTTT.

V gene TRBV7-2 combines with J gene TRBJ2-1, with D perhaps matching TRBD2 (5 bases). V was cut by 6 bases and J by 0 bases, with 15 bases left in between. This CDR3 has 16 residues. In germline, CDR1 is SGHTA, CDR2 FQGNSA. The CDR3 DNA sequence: TGTGCCAGCAGAGCAGGCGGGCCCAGCTCCTACAATGAGCAGTTCTTC. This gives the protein CASRAGGPSSYNEQFF.

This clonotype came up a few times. The CDR3 loop reads CASSDVGGGNYNEQFF. The CDR3 DNA is TGTGCCAGCAGTGACGTCGGTGGGGGGAACTACAATGAGCAGTTCTTC. The chain uses TRBV6-6 and TRBJ2-1; tentatively, D is TRBD2 (6 bases). The germline gives CDR1 MNHNY, CDR2 SVGAGI (reference sequence). The CDR3 totals 16 residues. V lost 5 bases, J lost 3 bases, and 17 bases lay in between.

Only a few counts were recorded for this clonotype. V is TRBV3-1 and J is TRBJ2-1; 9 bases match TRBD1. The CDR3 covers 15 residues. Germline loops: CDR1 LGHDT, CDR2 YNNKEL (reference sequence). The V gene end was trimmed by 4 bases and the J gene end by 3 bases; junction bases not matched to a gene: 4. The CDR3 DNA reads TGTGCCAGCAGCCCACAGACAGGGGGCTACAATGAGCAGTTCTTC. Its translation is CASSPQTGGYNEQFF.

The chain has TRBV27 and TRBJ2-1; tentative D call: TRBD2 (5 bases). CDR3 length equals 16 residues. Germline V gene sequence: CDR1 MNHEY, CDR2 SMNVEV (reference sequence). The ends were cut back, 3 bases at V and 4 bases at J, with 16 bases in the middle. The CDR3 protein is CASSFLPRAEYNEQFF. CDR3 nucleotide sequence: TGTGCCAGCAGTTTTCTCCCACGAGCGGAGTACAATGAGCAGTTCTTC.